The 32 T cell receptor beta chains listed next were all sequenced from one sample in a study of blood T cell repertoires in COVID-19. Profiling relied on immunoSEQ multiplex PCR, and the TCRdb table lists in-frame clones only, not all of them. The table records 200,000 to 250,000 clones, 70% to 90% of them present only once. The sequencing sample was made of peripheral blood. The origin of the receptors is a woman between 18 and 29 years old who had recovered from COVID-19.

The chain carries TRBV5-6 and TRBJ1-3; D gene ambiguous. The CDR3 is 14 residues long. Deletions cut 4 bases from V and 0 bases from J, with 8 bases between. Germline assignment: CDR1 SGHDT and CDR2 YYEEEE. The CDR3 sequence is CASSPPFSGNTIYF. CDR3 coding DNA: TGTGCCAGCAGCCCCCCGTTCTCTGGAAACACCATATATTTT.

The rearrangement links TRBV7-9 to TRBJ2-7; the match to TRBD2 covers 11 bases. The trim removed 5 bases at V and 0 bases at J, leaving 3 bases unmatched. Germline CDR1 reads SEHNR; CDR2 reads FQNEAQ (reference sequence). CDR3 size: 15 residues. This CDR3 is CASSKTSGISYEQYF. In nucleotides, the CDR3 is TGTGCCAGCAGCAAGACTAGCGGGATCTCCTACGAGCAGTACTTC.

V is TRBV7-9 and J is TRBJ1-1; D might be TRBD1 (6 bases). The CDR3 contains 15 residues. Germline V gene sequence: CDR1 SEHNR, CDR2 FQNEAQ (reference sequence). V gave up 3 bases and J gave up 3 bases, with 14 bases separating them. The CDR3 DNA follows: TGTGCCAGCAGCTTGACAGGCGCCCCGCACACTGAAGCTTTCTTT. Translating it yields CASSLTGAPHTEAFF.

For the CDR3, the DNA is TGTGCCATCAGTGAGTCGAGTAGTGAAGCTTTCTTT. Translated, it gives CAISESSSEAFF. The V and J genes are TRBV10-3 and TRBJ1-1; D gene unclear. Germline loops: CDR1 ENHRY, CDR2 SYGVKD. CDR3 length: 12 amino acids. V lost 0 bases to trimming and J lost 7 bases, with 6 bases between them.

The chain has TRBV30 and TRBJ1-5, with 10 bases lining up with TRBD1. The junction had 16 bases not matched to a gene; V was cut back by 5 bases and J by 0 bases. The CDR3 has 19 residues. Germline V gene sequence: CDR1 GTSNPN, CDR2 SVGIG (reference sequence). In DNA, the CDR3 is TGTGCCTGGTTTCGATGCCGGGACAGGGGCCAACTTAGCAATCAGCCCCAGCATTTT. This gives the protein CAWFRCRDRGQLSNQPQHF.

In nucleotides, the CDR3 is TGCGCCAGCAGCCAAACGTCTTCGTCGTATAGGGGCACTGAAGCTTTCTTT. Protein sequence: CASSQTSSSYRGTEAFF. V is TRBV4-1 and J is TRBJ1-1; weak D call: TRBD1 (5 bases). This CDR3 is built from 17 residues. V was trimmed by 2 bases and J by 4 bases, leaving 20 bases between them. Germline V CDR1 and CDR2: MGHRA, YSYEKL.

This clone was picked up a small number of times. The rearrangement uses TRBV5-1 and TRBJ1-3; no clear D. V lost 0 bases to trimming and J lost 0 bases, with 10 bases between them. The CDR3 sequence is 16 residues long. Per the germline V gene, CDR1 is SGHRS and CDR2 is YFSETQ. In DNA form, the CDR3 reads TGCGCCAGCAGCTTGGATCTGTTCTCCTCTGGAAACACCATATATTTT. Translating gives CASSLDLFSSGNTIYF.

The chain carries TRBV4-1 and TRBJ1-5; D unclear. V was cut by 4 bases and J by 3 bases, with 13 bases left in between. The CDR3 is 15 amino acids. The germline V gene encodes CDR1 MGHRA and CDR2 YSYEKL. The CDR3 DNA is TGCGCCAGCAGCCCCCTTGGAGGGCCCAATCAGCCCCAGCATTTT. Amino acid sequence: CASSPLGGPNQPQHF.

The rearrangement links TRBV11-2 to TRBJ2-1, with 8 bases lining up with TRBD2. V was clipped by 4 bases and J by 6 bases; unmatched bases: 5. CDR3 size: 14 residues. Germline CDR1 SGHAT, CDR2 FQNNGV. In DNA, the CDR3 is TGTGCCAGCAGCTCTCTACTAGCGGCCAATGAGCAGTTCTTC. Protein: CASSSLLAANEQFF. Looking up the rest from reference TRBV11-2 and TRBJ2-1 gives the full variable domain: EAGVAQSPRYKIIEKRQSVAFWCNPISGHATLYWYQQILGQGPKLLIQFQNNGVVDDSQLPKDRFSAERLKGVDSTLKIQPAKLEDSAVYLCASSSLLAANEQFFGPGTRLTVL.

This sequence joins TRBV19 and TRBJ1-1; D unresolved. Trimming took 4 bases from V and 3 from J, leaving 18 bases between them. There are 16 residues in the CDR3. Germline loops: CDR1 LNHDA, CDR2 SQIVND (reference sequence). CDR3 DNA: TGTGCCAGTAGTAGTCTCTGGGAGGGCAAGGACACTGAAGCTTTCTTT. Protein product: CASSSLWEGKDTEAFF.

V usage is TRBV9 and J usage is TRBJ2-7; 9 bases map to TRBD1. CDR1 SGDLS and CDR2 YYNGEE come from the germline V gene. The junction had 4 bases not matched to a gene; V was cut back by 3 bases and J by 3 bases. The length of the CDR3 is 14 residues. The CDR3 loop is CASSAQGAGYEQYF. The CDR3 nucleotides are TGTGCCAGCAGCGCACAGGGGGCAGGCTACGAGCAGTACTTC.

The chain employs TRBV4-2 and TRBJ2-1, with a weak D call TRBD2 (6 bases). Germline CDR1 and CDR2: LGHNA and YNFKEQ. Trimming cost V 2 bases and J 1 base, with 12 bases left between them. This CDR3 contains 16 residues. The CDR3 coding sequence is TGTGCCAGCAGCCAACCCGGGGCGGGGTCCTACAATGAGCAGTTCTTC. This gives the protein CASSQPGAGSYNEQFF.

The table lists this clone with a few counts. This sequence joins TRBV19 and TRBJ1-3, with D possibly being TRBD1 (6 bases). Per the germline V gene, CDR1 is LNHDA and CDR2 is SQIVND (reference sequence). V was trimmed by 7 bases and J by 0 bases, leaving 19 bases between them. CDR3 length equals 17 residues. The CDR3 bases are TGTGCCAGTACTGGCCGAAGACAGGAATACTCTGGAAACACCATATATTTT. Translating gives CASTGRRQEYSGNTIYF. Filled out from reference TRBV19 and TRBJ1-3, the complete variable domain reads DGGITQSPKYLFRKEGQNVTLSCEQNLNHDAMYWYRQDPGQGLRLIYYSQIVNDFQKGDIAEGYSVSREKKESFPLTVTSAQKNPTAFYLCASTGRRQEYSGNTIYFGEGSWLTVV.

The chain recombines TRBV11-2 with TRBJ1-6, with 7 bases fitting TRBD1. There are 14 residues in the CDR3. Germline values: CDR1 SGHAT, CDR2 FQNNGV. V dropped 5 bases and J dropped 5; count of bases not matched to a gene: 3. The CDR3 bases are TGTGCCAGCAGCCGGGACAGAAATAATTCACCCCTCCACTTT. It encodes CASSRDRNNSPLHF.

The rearrangement uses TRBV10-3 and TRBJ1-2; D is ambiguous. Trimming took off 1 base at V and 4 bases at J, with 13 bases between the two ends. Germline assignment: CDR1 ENHRY and CDR2 SYGVKD. This CDR3 contains 15 residues. The CDR3 here is CAISEFFERSYGYTF. CDR3 bases: TGTGCCATCAGTGAGTTTTTTGAGCGTTCCTATGGCTACACCTTC.

In DNA form, the CDR3 reads TGTGCCAGCAGCTTGGGACAGAATAGCAATCAGCCCCAGCATTTT. It yields the protein CASSLGQNSNQPQHF. V usage is TRBV9 and J usage is TRBJ1-5; TRBD1 matches 7 bases. CDR3 size: 15 residues. The trim removed 4 bases at V and 0 bases at J, leaving 4 bases unmatched. Germline loops: CDR1 SGDLS, CDR2 YYNGEE. The variable domain in full, completed from reference TRBV9 and TRBJ1-5, reads DSGVTQTPKHLITATGQRVTLRCSPRSGDLSVYWYQQSLDQGLQFLIQYYNGEERAKGNILERFSAQQFPDLHSELNLSSLELGDSALYFCASSLGQNSNQPQHFGDGTRLSIL.

This chain joins TRBV7-2 and TRBJ2-1, with unresolved D. The CDR3 has 11 amino acids. Between the trimmed V and J ends, which lost 2 bases and 10 bases, there was a span of 6 bases. In germline, CDR1 is SGHTA, CDR2 FQGNSA. CDR3 nucleotide sequence: TGTGCCAGCAGCTTACGGTCCGAGCAGTTCTTC. Encoded protein: CASSLRSEQFF.

This chain joins TRBV25-1 and TRBJ2-1; TRBD2 agrees at 13 bases. This CDR3 spans 17 amino acids. Germline lookup yields CDR1 MGHDK and CDR2 SYGVNS. J gave up 10 bases and V 4 bases, and 13 bases lay outside the gene matches. CDR3 protein: CASSVTSGRFYRGEQFF. DNA for the CDR3: TGTGCCAGCAGTGTGACTAGCGGGAGGTTTTACCGGGGGGAGCAGTTCTTC.

This sequence joins TRBV25-1 and TRBJ2-7; 8 nucleotides agree with TRBD2. The junction had 5 bases not matched to a gene; V was cut back by 7 bases and J by 3 bases. In germline, CDR1 is MGHDK, CDR2 SYGVNS. This CDR3 is built from 13 residues. CDR3 loop: CASTLAGLYEQYF. CDR3 in DNA: TGTGCCAGCACTTTAGCGGGACTCTACGAGCAGTACTTC.

V usage is TRBV18 and J usage is TRBJ1-1; tentatively, D is TRBD1 (5 bases). This CDR3 has 15 amino acids. V lost 8 bases and J 3 bases, leaving 19 bases between the germline ends. Germline loops: CDR1 KGHSH, CDR2 LQKENI. The CDR3 coding sequence is TGTGCCAGCCACGGTCGGGACTCTAGGGACACTGAAGCTTTCTTT. Amino acid sequence: CASHGRDSRDTEAFF.

The chain carries TRBV14 and TRBJ2-5, with a possible D match to TRBD2 (6 bases). Germline lookup yields CDR1 SGHDN and CDR2 FVKESK. The CDR3 is 16 residues long. V was pared by 4 bases and J by 0 bases, with 15 bases between. The CDR3 DNA sequence: TGTGCCAGCAGCCCCTGGGGGGTAATGTACCAAGAGACCCAGTACTTC. This sequence encodes CASSPWGVMYQETQYF.

This clone was seen a handful of times. The chain couples TRBV5-1 to TRBJ2-1; D not resolved. CDR3 length: 15 amino acids. With 1 base removed from V and 4 bases from J, the gap between germline ends came to 12 bases. Germline CDR1 is SGHRS and CDR2 is YFSETQ. CDR3 sequence (DNA): TGCGCCAGCAGCTTGTCGACTTCGTCATACAATGAGCAGTTCTTC. Translating gives CASSLSTSSYNEQFF.

This clone was picked up a small number of times. The V call is TRBV30, the J call TRBJ1-1; no clear D gene. The CDR3 is 14 residues long. The germline V gene has CDR1 GTSNPN and CDR2 SVGIG (reference sequence). V lost 3 bases and J lost 0, with 11 bases in between. CDR3 nucleotide sequence: TGTGCCTGGAGACCGACACCTATGAACACTGAAGCTTTCTTT. It translates to CAWRPTPMNTEAFF.

This sequence joins TRBV3-1 (or the pseudogene TRBV3-2) and TRBJ2-3, with TRBD2 matching over 8 bases. CDR1 and CDR2 from the germline V gene are LGHDT and YNNKEL (reference sequence). V lost 2 bases, J lost 2 bases, and 9 bases stayed unmatched. There are 17 residues in the CDR3. CDR3 in DNA: TGTGCCAGCAGCCAAACTACCGGGACTAGTCACACAGATACGCAGTATTTT. Translating gives CASSQTTGTSHTDTQYF.

J is TRBJ2-5 and V is TRBV10-3, with 9 nucleotides matching TRBD1. V lost 2 bases and J lost 2; bases outside the gene matches: 3. Germline CDR1 reads ENHRY; CDR2 reads SYGVKD. The CDR3 spans 15 residues. CDR3 sequence reads: CAISETTGGQETQYF. DNA of the CDR3: TGTGCCATCAGTGAGACGACAGGGGGACAAGAGACCCAGTACTTC.

The CDR3 nucleotides are TGCAGCGCCTGGGCGGGGGACGACTCTGGAAACACCATATATTTT. Translating it yields CSAWAGDDSGNTIYF. The J gene is TRBJ1-3, the V gene TRBV29-1; D perhaps matches TRBD1 (5 bases). From germline, CDR1 is SQVTM and CDR2 ANQGSEA. CDR3 size: 15 residues. The V and J ends lost 7 bases and 0 bases respectively, with 16 bases between them. Filled out from reference TRBV29-1 and TRBJ1-3, the complete variable domain reads SAVISQKPSRDICQRGTSLTIQCQVDSQVTMMFWYRQQPGQSLTLIATANQGSEATYESGFVIDKFPISRPNLTFSTLTVSNMSPEDSSIYLCSAWAGDDSGNTIYFGEGSWLTVV.

The V and J genes are TRBV4-1 and TRBJ1-4; tentative D call: TRBD1 (6 bases). V gave up 10 bases and J gave up 3 bases, with 9 bases separating them. The germline CDR1 and CDR2 sequences are MGHRA and YSYEKL. This CDR3 is 12 amino acids long. DNA of the CDR3: TGCGCCACACAGGGTTCTAATGAAAAACTGTTTTTT. It is translated as CATQGSNEKLFF.

This clone occurred a few times. The DNA of the CDR3 is TGTGCCAGCAGCGTAAATAAGGACAGGGAAGTTGGAAACACCATATATTTT. Residues: CASSVNKDREVGNTIYF. The J gene is TRBJ1-3, the V gene TRBV9, with TRBD1 matching 8 bases. V lost 1 base, J lost 3 bases, and 9 bases stayed unmatched. The CDR3 is made up of 17 amino acids. Germline CDR1 SGDLS, CDR2 YYNGEE.

The genes are TRBV5-1 and TRBJ2-4; 11 nucleotides align to TRBD1. V lost 0 bases and J lost 8; bases outside the gene matches: 4. CDR3 size: 15 residues. Germline CDR1 is SGHRS and CDR2 is YFSETQ. CDR3 bases: TGCGCCAGCAGCTTGGGGACAGGGGGCCGGGACATTCAGTACTTC. This codes for CASSLGTGGRDIQYF.

The chain couples TRBV19 to TRBJ2-3; tentative D call: TRBD1 (6 bases). CDR3 size: 14 residues. V gave up 5 bases and J gave up 5 bases, with 14 bases separating them. Germline V lookup: CDR1 LNHDA, CDR2 SQIVND (reference sequence). DNA of the CDR3: TGTGCCAGTAGTCTCTCCTCCAGGGGAGATACGCAGTATTTT. Its translation: CASSLSSRGDTQYF.

The rearrangement joins TRBV4-1 to TRBJ2-2; TRBD2 matches at 8 bases. The CDR3 spans 18 residues. J gave up 0 bases and V 0 bases, and 6 bases lay outside the gene matches. Germline CDR1 is MGHRA and CDR2 is YSYEKL. The CDR3 here is CASSQEELAETNTGELFF. The CDR3 DNA follows: TGCGCCAGCAGCCAAGAAGAACTAGCGGAAACGAACACCGGGGAGCTGTTTTTT.

The chain links TRBV6-5 to TRBJ2-2, with a tentative D call TRBD1 (5 bases). In germline, CDR1 is MNHEY, CDR2 SVGAGI. The V and J ends lost 0 bases and 3 bases respectively, with 8 bases between them. This CDR3 has 15 amino acids. CDR3 nucleotides: TGTGCCAGCAGTTACTCAAGGGGCTACACCGGGGAGCTGTTTTTT. Its protein product is CASSYSRGYTGELFF.